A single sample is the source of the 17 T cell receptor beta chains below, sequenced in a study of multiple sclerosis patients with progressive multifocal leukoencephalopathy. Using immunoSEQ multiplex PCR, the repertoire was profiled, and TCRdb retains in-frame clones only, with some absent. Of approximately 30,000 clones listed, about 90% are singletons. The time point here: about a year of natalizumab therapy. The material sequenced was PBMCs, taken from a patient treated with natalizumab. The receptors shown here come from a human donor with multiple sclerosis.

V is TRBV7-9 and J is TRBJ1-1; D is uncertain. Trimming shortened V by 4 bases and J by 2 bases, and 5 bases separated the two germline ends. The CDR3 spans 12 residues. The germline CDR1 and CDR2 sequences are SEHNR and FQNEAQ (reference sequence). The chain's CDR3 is CASSYINTEAFF. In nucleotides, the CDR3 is TGTGCCAGCAGCTACATTAACACTGAAGCTTTCTTT.

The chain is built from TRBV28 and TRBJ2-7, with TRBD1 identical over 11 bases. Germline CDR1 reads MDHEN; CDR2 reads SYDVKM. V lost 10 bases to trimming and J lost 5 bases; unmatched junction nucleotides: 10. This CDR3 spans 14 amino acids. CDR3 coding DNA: TGTGCCACCCTGGGACCGGGACAGGGGGACGAGCAGTACTTC. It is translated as CATLGPGQGDEQYF.

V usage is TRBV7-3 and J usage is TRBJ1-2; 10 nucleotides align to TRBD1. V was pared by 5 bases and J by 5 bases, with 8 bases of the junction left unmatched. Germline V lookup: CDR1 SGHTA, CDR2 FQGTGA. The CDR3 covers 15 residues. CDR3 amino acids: CASSPSGTGEYGYTF. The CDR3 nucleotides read TGTGCCAGCAGCCCCTCCGGGACAGGGGAATATGGCTACACCTTC.

CDR3 nucleotide sequence: TGTGCCACCCATAAAGATACAGGGGTGAACACCGGGGAGCTGTTTTTT. This translates into CATHKDTGVNTGELFF. This chain links TRBV19 with TRBJ2-2, with 7 nucleotides matching TRBD1. With 10 bases clipped from V and 1 base from J, the junction kept 12 bases outside the gene matches. Germline CDR1 reads LNHDA; CDR2 reads SQIVND (reference sequence). This CDR3 spans 16 amino acids.

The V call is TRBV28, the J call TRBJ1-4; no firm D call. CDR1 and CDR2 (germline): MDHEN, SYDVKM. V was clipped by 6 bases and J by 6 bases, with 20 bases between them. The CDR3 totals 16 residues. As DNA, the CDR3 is TGTGCCAGCAGCACTCCGAAGGGCCACCGGTATGAAAAACTGTTTTTT. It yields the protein CASSTPKGHRYEKLFF.

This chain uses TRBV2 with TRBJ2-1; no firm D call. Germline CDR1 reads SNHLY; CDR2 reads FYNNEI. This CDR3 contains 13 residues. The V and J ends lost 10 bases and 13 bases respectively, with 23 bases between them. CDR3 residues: CATKGFWLFNQFF. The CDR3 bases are TGTGCCACCAAGGGTTTTTGGCTTTTCAACCAGTTCTTC.

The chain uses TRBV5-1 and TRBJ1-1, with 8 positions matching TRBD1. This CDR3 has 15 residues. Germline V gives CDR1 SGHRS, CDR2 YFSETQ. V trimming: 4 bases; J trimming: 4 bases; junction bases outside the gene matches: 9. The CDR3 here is CASSKQTGVSTEAFF. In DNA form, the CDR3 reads TGCGCCAGCAGCAAGCAGACAGGGGTCTCCACTGAAGCTTTCTTT.

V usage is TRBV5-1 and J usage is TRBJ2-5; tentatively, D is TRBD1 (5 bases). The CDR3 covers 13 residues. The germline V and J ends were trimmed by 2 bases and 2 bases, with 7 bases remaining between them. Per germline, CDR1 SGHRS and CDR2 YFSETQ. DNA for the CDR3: TGCGCCAGCAGCTTACAGGCACAAGAGACCCAGTACTTC. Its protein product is CASSLQAQETQYF.

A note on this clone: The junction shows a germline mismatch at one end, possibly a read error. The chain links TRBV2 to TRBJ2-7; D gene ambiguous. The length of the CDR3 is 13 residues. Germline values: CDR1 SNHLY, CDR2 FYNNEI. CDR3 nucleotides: TGTGCCAGCAATGAAGGGTTCAGCCACGAGCAGTACTTC. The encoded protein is CASNEGFSHEQYF.

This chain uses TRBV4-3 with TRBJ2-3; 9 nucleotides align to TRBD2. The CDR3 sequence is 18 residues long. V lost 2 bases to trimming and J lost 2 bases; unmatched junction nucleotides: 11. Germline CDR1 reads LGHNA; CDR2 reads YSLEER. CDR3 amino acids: CASSQKGPSGDYTDTQYF. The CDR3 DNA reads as TGCGCCAGCAGCCAAAAAGGGCCTAGCGGGGACTACACAGATACGCAGTATTTT.

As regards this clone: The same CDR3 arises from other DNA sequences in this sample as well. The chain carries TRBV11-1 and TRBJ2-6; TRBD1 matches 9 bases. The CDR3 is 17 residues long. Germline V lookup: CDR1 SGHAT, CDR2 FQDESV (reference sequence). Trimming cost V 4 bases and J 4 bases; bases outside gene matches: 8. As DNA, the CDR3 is TGTGCCAGCAGCTCACAGGGGGCGGGGTCCGGGGCCAACGTCCTGACTTTC. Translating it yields CASSSQGAGSGANVLTF.

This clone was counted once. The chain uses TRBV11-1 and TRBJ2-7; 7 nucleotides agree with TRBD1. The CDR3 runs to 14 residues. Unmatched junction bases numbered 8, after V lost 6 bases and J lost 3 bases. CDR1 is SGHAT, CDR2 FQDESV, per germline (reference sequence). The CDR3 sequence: CASRNRDSLYEQYF. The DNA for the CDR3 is TGTGCCAGCAGGAACCGGGACAGCCTCTACGAGCAGTACTTC.

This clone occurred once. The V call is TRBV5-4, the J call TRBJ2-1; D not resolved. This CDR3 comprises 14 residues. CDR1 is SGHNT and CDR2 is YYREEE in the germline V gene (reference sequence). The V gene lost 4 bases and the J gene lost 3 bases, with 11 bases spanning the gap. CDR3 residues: CASSTPPDYNEQFF. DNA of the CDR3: TGTGCCAGCAGCACTCCCCCCGACTACAATGAGCAGTTCTTC. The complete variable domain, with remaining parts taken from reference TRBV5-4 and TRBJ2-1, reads ETGVTQSPTHLIKTRGQQVTLRCSSQSGHNTVSWYQQALGQGPQFIFQYYREEENGRGNFPPRFSGLQFPNYSSELNVNALELDDSALYLCASSTPPDYNEQFFGPGTRLTVL.

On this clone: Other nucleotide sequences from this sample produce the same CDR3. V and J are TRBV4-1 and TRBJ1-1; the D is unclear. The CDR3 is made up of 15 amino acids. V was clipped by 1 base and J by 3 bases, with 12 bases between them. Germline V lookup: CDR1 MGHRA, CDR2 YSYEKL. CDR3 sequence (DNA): TGCGCCAGCAGCCAAGGGGGAACAGCCTACACTGAAGCTTTCTTT. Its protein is CASSQGGTAYTEAFF.

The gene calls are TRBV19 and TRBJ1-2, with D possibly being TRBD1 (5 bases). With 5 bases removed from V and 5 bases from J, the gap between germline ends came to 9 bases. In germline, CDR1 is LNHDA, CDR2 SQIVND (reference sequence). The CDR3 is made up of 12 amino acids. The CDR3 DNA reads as TGTGCCAGTAGTCGCGGGGGGTATGGCTACACCTTC. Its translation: CASSRGGYGYTF. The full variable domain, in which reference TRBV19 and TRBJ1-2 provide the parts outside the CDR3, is DGGITQSPKYLFRKEGQNVTLSCEQNLNHDAMYWYRQDPGQGLRLIYYSQIVNDFQKGDIAEGYSVSREKKESFPLTVTSAQKNPTAFYLCASSRGGYGYTFGSGTRLTVV.

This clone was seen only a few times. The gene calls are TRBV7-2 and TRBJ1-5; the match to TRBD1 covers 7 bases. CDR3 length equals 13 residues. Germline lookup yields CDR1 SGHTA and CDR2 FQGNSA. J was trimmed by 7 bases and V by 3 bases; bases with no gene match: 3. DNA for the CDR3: TGTGCCAGCAGCTTCCAGGGGGTCCAGCCCCAGCATTTT. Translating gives CASSFQGVQPQHF.

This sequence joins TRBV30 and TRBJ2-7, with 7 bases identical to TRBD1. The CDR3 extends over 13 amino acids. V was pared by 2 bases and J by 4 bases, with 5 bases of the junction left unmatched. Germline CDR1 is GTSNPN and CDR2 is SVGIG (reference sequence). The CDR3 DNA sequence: TGTGCCTGGAGTTGGACAGGCAATTACGAGCAGTACTTC. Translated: CAWSWTGNYEQYF.